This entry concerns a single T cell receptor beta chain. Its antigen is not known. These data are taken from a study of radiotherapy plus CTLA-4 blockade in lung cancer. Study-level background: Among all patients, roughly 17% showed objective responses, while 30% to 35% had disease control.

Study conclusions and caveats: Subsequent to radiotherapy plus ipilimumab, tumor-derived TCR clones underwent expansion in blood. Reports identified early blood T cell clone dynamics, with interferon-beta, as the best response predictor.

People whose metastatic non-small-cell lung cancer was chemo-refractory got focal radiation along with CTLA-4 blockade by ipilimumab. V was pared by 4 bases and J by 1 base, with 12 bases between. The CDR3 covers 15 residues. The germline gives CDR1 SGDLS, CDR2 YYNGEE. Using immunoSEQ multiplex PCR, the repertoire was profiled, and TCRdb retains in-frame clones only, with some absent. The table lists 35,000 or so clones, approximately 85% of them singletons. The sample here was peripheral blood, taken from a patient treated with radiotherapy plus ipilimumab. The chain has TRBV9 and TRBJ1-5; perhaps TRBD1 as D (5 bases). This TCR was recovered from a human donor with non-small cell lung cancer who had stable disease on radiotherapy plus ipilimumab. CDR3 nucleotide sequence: TGTGCCAGCAGCCCCGACTCAGGGAGCAATCAGCCCCAGCATTTT. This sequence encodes CASSPDSGSNQPQHF.